Each of the 27 T cell receptor beta chains below was sequenced from the same sample in a study of sequential checkpoint blockade in melanoma. Treatment specified: randomized to nivolumab then ipilimumab (arm A) or the reverse (arm B). Clones were sequenced by immunoSEQ multiplex PCR, and TCRdb holds only the in-frame ones, with some missing. This table has 1,300 to 1,500 clones, less than 25% appearing once. The source material was tumor tissue (inferred from file names), sampled from a patient given nivolumab and ipilimumab in sequence. The receptors here all came from a human donor with melanoma.

V and J are TRBV19 and TRBJ2-3, with 12 bases matching TRBD2. The junction had 9 bases not matched to a gene; V was cut back by 5 bases and J by 0 bases. Germline V gene sequence: CDR1 LNHDA, CDR2 SQIVND (reference sequence). The length of the CDR3 is 18 residues. The CDR3 DNA sequence: TGTGCCAGTAGTCCATCTAGCGGGAGGGCCGCTAGCACAGATACGCAGTATTTT. It translates to CASSPSSGRAASTDTQYF.

This clone has a handful of counts. This rearrangement joins TRBV28 to TRBJ2-5; D uncertain. Germline V gene sequence: CDR1 MDHEN, CDR2 SYDVKM. V lost 4 bases, J lost 5 bases, and 14 bases lay in between. The CDR3 has 14 amino acids. CDR3 nucleotides: TGTGCCAGCAGTTCACCCGGCCTAGTGGAGACCCAGTACTTC. It translates to CASSSPGLVETQYF.

This clone is medium-sized (0.01 to 0.1%). A read error may produce the germline difference seen at one junction end. This chain uses TRBV9 with TRBJ1-1; D is unresolved. Germline CDR1 is SGDLS and CDR2 is YYNGEE. The CDR3 is made up of 14 amino acids. For the CDR3, the DNA is TGTGCCAACAGCTTACCCGTCAAGAACACTGAAGCTTTCTTT. This encodes CANSLPVKNTEAFF.

This sequence joins TRBV30 and TRBJ2-7; possibly TRBD1 for D (5 bases). Germline V CDR1 and CDR2: GTSNPN, SVGIG (reference sequence). This CDR3 contains 12 residues. The V end was cut by 4 bases, the J end by 0 bases, with 7 bases between. The CDR3 is CAWMGRSYEQYF. CDR3 nucleotides: TGTGCCTGGATGGGGCGCTCCTACGAGCAGTACTTC.

By share, this clone counts as medium-sized. This chain uses TRBV11-3 with TRBJ2-7; D unresolved. Germline V CDR1 and CDR2: SGHNT, YENEEA. The CDR3 is made up of 16 amino acids. V lost 5 bases and J 0 bases, leaving 17 bases between the germline ends. This CDR3 is CASSPRGFISSYEQYF. The DNA of the CDR3 is TGTGCCAGCAGCCCTCGTGGGTTTATCAGCTCCTACGAGCAGTACTTC. The whole variable domain, filled in from reference TRBV11-3 and TRBJ2-7, reads EAGVVQSPRYKIIEKKQPVAFWCNPISGHNTLYWYLQNLGQGPELLIRYENEEAVDDSQLPKDRFSAERLKGVDSTLKIQPAELGDSAVYLCASSPRGFISSYEQYFGPGTRLTVT.

The chain has TRBV12-5 and TRBJ1-1; D is unclear. The CDR3 runs to 14 residues. Per the germline V gene, CDR1 is LGHNT and CDR2 is FRNRAP. Trimming left V 6 bases short and J 0 bases short, with 11 bases between. CDR3 bases: TGTGCTAGTGGCCGGGGAAATCTGAACACTGAAGCTTTCTTT. This translates into CASGRGNLNTEAFF. Using reference TRBV12-5 and TRBJ1-1 for the parts outside the CDR3, the full variable domain is DARVTQTPRHKVTEMGQEVTMRCQPILGHNTVFWYRQTMMQGLELLAYFRNRAPLDDSGMPKDRFSAEMPDATLATLKIQPSEPRDSAVYFCASGRGNLNTEAFFGQGTRLTVV.

By share of the sample, this clone is medium-sized. The chain carries TRBV11-3 and TRBJ2-1; TRBD1 is a possible D gene (6 bases). V lost 1 base, J lost 6 bases, and 13 bases lay in between. Germline V lookup: CDR1 SGHNT, CDR2 YENEEA. The CDR3 consists of 15 residues. This CDR3 is CASSLGGRGGNEQFF. CDR3 DNA sequence: TGTGCCAGCAGCTTAGGGGGGAGAGGGGGCAATGAGCAGTTCTTC.

The chain employs TRBV12-5 and TRBJ2-7; the D is unclear. CDR3 size: 14 residues. V was cut by 6 bases and J by 2 bases, with 14 bases left in between. The germline gives CDR1 LGHNT, CDR2 FRNRAP. In DNA, the CDR3 is TGTGCTAGTGGCAGCTCTGGGTTACCCTACGAGCAGTACTTC. Encoded protein: CASGSSGLPYEQYF.

Judged by abundance, this clone is medium-sized. V and J are TRBV6-8 and TRBJ2-6, with TRBD1 matching over 11 bases. The V segment lost 11 bases and the J segment 0 bases; nucleotides outside the gene matches: 3. The germline CDR1 and CDR2 sequences are MNHGY and SAAAGT. This CDR3 region has 15 residues. CDR3: CASGTGGSGANVLTF. The CDR3, as DNA: TGTGCCTCGGGGACAGGGGGCTCTGGGGCCAACGTCCTGACTTTC.

By share of the sample, this clone is medium-sized. This chain connects TRBV11-3 to TRBJ2-7; 7 positions match TRBD1. CDR3 length: 15 amino acids. Germline values: CDR1 SGHNT, CDR2 YENEEA. V dropped 1 base and J dropped 0; count of bases not matched to a gene: 3. The CDR3: CASSLGQGNSYEQYF. In DNA, the CDR3 is TGTGCCAGCAGCTTAGGACAGGGCAACTCCTACGAGCAGTACTTC.

In this sample, this clone turned up a few times. This chain joins TRBV6-7 and TRBJ2-5, with D unclear. TRBV6-7 is filed as an ORF, its function uncertain. The CDR3 sequence is 11 residues long. Trimming stripped 4 bases from V and 9 bases from J, with 9 bases between. CDR3 sequence (DNA): TGTGCCAGCAGTTCAACAGCCCCCCAGTACTTC. It is translated as CASSSTAPQYF.

The chain employs TRBV30 and TRBJ2-7; 8 bases align to TRBD2. The CDR3 spans 15 residues. CDR1 GTSNPN and CDR2 SVGIG come from the germline V gene (reference sequence). V shed 0 bases, J shed 10 bases, and the junction held 14 bases outside the gene matches. The CDR3 region has the DNA TGTGCCTGGAGTGTTGGCGGGAGCGGGGGACCCCCCCAGTACTTC. Its translation is CAWSVGGSGGPPQYF.

This clone counts as medium-sized. The chain couples TRBV9 to TRBJ2-5; D could derive from TRBD1 or TRBD2 (5 bases each). Germline assignment: CDR1 SGDLS and CDR2 YYNGEE. Trimming cost V 0 bases and J 5 bases, with 11 bases left between them. CDR3 length: 14 residues. The CDR3 reads CASSVGGGMETQYF. The DNA for the CDR3 is TGTGCCAGCAGCGTAGGTGGGGGAATGGAGACCCAGTACTTC.

This clone is judged medium-sized. The CDR3 sequence: CASSFPGQGGEQYF. CDR3 in DNA: TGTGCCAGCAGCTTCCCGGGGCAAGGGGGCGAGCAGTACTTC. The J gene is TRBJ2-7, the V gene TRBV11-3; tentatively, D is TRBD1 (6 bases). Per the germline V gene, CDR1 is SGHNT and CDR2 is YENEEA. V lost 3 bases and J lost 6, with 15 bases in between. CDR3 size: 14 residues.

This clone is judged medium-sized. The genes are TRBV6-8 and TRBJ2-3, with D unclear. Trimming pared 5 bases from V and 3 bases from J, leaving 15 bases between. The CDR3 is made up of 15 amino acids. Germline values: CDR1 MNHGY, CDR2 SAAAGT. The CDR3 nucleotides are TGTGCCAGCAGTGACGGCCTAGGTGGAACAGATACGCAGTATTTT. As protein: CASSDGLGGTDTQYF.

The gene calls are TRBV5-1 and TRBJ2-2; 8 bases line up with TRBD2. This CDR3 contains 14 residues. Unmatched junction bases numbered 3, after V lost 3 bases and J lost 5 bases. The germline gives CDR1 SGHRS, CDR2 YFSETQ. DNA of the CDR3: TGCGCCAGCAGCTCGACTAGCGCAACCGGGGAGCTGTTTTTT. It encodes CASSSTSATGELFF.

By proportion, this clone is medium-sized (0.01 to 0.1%). V gene TRBV6-8 combines with J gene TRBJ2-2; 9 positions agree with TRBD2. J was trimmed by 7 bases and V by 0 bases; bases with no gene match: 3. CDR1 and CDR2 (germline): MNHGY, SAAAGT. This CDR3 contains 15 residues. CDR3 sequence: CASSYSTSGHGELFF. The CDR3 DNA follows: TGTGCCAGCAGTTACTCGACTAGCGGACACGGGGAGCTGTTTTTT.

There are a few counts of this clone. The chain uses TRBV6-8 and TRBJ2-3; tentative D call: TRBD2 (5 bases). Germline lookup yields CDR1 MNHGY and CDR2 SAAAGT. V lost 8 bases and J lost 2, with 14 bases in between. The CDR3 has 14 amino acids. The CDR3 sequence: CASGDTGNTDTQYF. The CDR3 DNA reads TGTGCCAGCGGAGACACGGGGAACACAGATACGCAGTATTTT.

In its sample, this clone is medium-sized. The chain carries TRBV11-3 and TRBJ1-3; 7 bases line up with TRBD1. J gave up 0 bases and V 5 bases, and 7 bases lay outside the gene matches. The V gene's germline CDR1 is SGHNT and CDR2 YENEEA. The CDR3 is made up of 16 amino acids. CDR3 protein: CASSQGDSSSGNTIYF. The CDR3 nucleotides read TGTGCCAGCAGCCAGGGGGACAGTAGCTCTGGAAACACCATATATTTT.

By frequency in the sample, this clone is medium-sized. The DNA of the CDR3 is TGTGCCAGCAGCGCAGGGGGGCGGCCGTCCTACGAGCAGTACTTC. This codes for CASSAGGRPSYEQYF. The V call is TRBV11-3, the J call TRBJ2-7; D might be TRBD1 (7 bases). Per germline, CDR1 SGHNT and CDR2 YENEEA. This CDR3 contains 15 residues. V was pared by 5 bases and J by 1 base, with 15 bases between.

By sample share, this clone is medium-sized. The chain has TRBV6-8 and TRBJ2-5; D remains ambiguous. Germline CDR1 MNHGY, CDR2 SAAAGT. Trimming left V 8 bases short and J 0 bases short, with 10 bases between. The CDR3 extends over 13 amino acids. CDR3 sequence (DNA): TGTGCCAGCGCGAGGACGGACCAAGAGACCCAGTACTTC. Translating it yields CASARTDQETQYF.

In its sample, this clone is medium-sized (0.01 to 0.1%). The chain combines TRBV6-8 with TRBJ1-1; D is possibly TRBD1 (6 bases). Germline V CDR1 and CDR2: MNHGY, SAAAGT. The CDR3 runs to 15 residues. V was trimmed by 2 bases and J by 5 bases, leaving 15 bases between them. This CDR3 reads CASSYRSGEGTEAFF. DNA for the CDR3: TGTGCCAGCAGTTACAGATCAGGGGAGGGGACTGAAGCTTTCTTT.

The J gene is TRBJ2-1, the V gene TRBV9; no clear D gene. Per the germline V gene, CDR1 is SGDLS and CDR2 is YYNGEE. This CDR3 has 15 amino acids. The V and J ends lost 4 bases and 3 bases respectively, with 14 bases between them. CDR3 sequence (DNA): TGTGCCAGCAGCTTGACTGGTTCGGGCTACAATGAGCAGTTCTTC. The encoded protein is CASSLTGSGYNEQFF.

This clone is judged medium-sized. Other DNA sequences in this specimen translate into the identical CDR3. V and J are TRBV11-3 and TRBJ1-1, with TRBD1 as a possible D gene (5 bases). Germline CDR1 reads SGHNT; CDR2 reads YENEEA. The length of the CDR3 is 14 residues. The V end was cut by 1 base, the J end by 1 base, with 7 bases between. CDR3 amino acids: CASSLVGGNTEAFF. The CDR3 nucleotides read TGTGCCAGCAGCTTAGTTGGGGGGAACACTGAAGCTTTCTTT.

This clone is deemed large. J is TRBJ2-7 and V is TRBV6-8; 9 nucleotides agree with TRBD2. The CDR3 loop spans 17 amino acids. V shed 0 bases and J 6 bases; nucleotides not matched to a gene: 12. Germline V CDR1 and CDR2: MNHGY, SAAAGT. This CDR3 is CASSYSTLAGGPSEQYF. DNA of the CDR3: TGTGCCAGCAGTTACTCGACTTTGGCGGGAGGGCCGTCCGAGCAGTACTTC.

This sequence joins TRBV12-5 and TRBJ1-2; a weak D match, TRBD1 (6 bases). CDR1 LGHNT and CDR2 FRNRAP come from the germline V gene. Between the trimmed V and J ends, which lost 5 bases and 0 bases, there was a span of 19 bases. CDR3 length equals 17 residues. The CDR3 nucleotides are TGTGCTAGTGGTGTGATGGGGGGGCTCCAAGCTAACTATGGCTACACCTTC. Protein product: CASGVMGGLQANYGYTF.

The gene calls are TRBV19 and TRBJ1-1; the match to TRBD1 covers 8 bases. CDR1 is LNHDA and CDR2 is SQIVND in the germline V gene (reference sequence). The CDR3 has 14 amino acids. The V and J ends lost 5 bases and 4 bases, in that order; junction bases with no gene match: 6. This CDR3 is CASSLTGEVTEAFF. CDR3 nucleotide sequence: TGTGCCAGTAGTTTGACAGGGGAGGTCACTGAAGCTTTCTTT.